This is a list of T cell receptor beta chains from one sample in a study of T cells in Graves' hyperthyroidism and ophthalmopathy. TCRdb reprocessed the multiplex PCR reads with MiXCR, giving one entry per CDR3 protein. The sample consists of approximately 520,000 distinct CDR3 sequences, around a quarter of them appearing once. Sequencing used blood. These receptors all come from a woman aged 30 to 39 with Graves' ophthalmopathy. Each CDR3 is given with its conserved first and last residue. A D gene is named only where the DNA matches it firmly. Expanded clones get a size class; other rows say once, few or many, or leave the size out.

CASSLIDRNTEAFF	TGCGCCAGCAGCTTGATCGACAGGAACACTGAAGCTTTCTTT	TRBV5-1	TRBJ1-1	NA	NA
CASIGHSGNTIYF	TGTGCCAGCATCGGACACTCTGGAAACACCATATATTTT	TRBV6-1	TRBJ1-3	once	NA
CASSISPGGTGELFF	TGTGCCAGTAGTATATCGCCAGGGGGAACCGGGGAGCTGTTTTTT	TRBV19	TRBJ2-2	NA	TRBD1
CASSYSMGGEGYEQYF	TGTGCCAGCAGTTACTCGATGGGCGGGGAGGGCTACGAGCAGTACTTC	TRBV6-5	TRBJ2-7	many	TRBD2
CASSQDSRFGEQYF	TGCGCCAGCAGCCAAGATTCCAGGTTTGGCGAGCAGTACTTC	TRBV4-3	TRBJ2-7	NA	NA
CAWRFRGINQPQHF	TGTGCCTGGCGCTTCAGAGGGATCAATCAGCCCCAGCATTTT	TRBV30	TRBJ1-5	NA	NA
CASDIGDSGANVLTF	TGCGCCAGCGACATAGGGGACTCTGGGGCCAACGTCCTGACTTTC	TRBV5-1	TRBJ2-6	many	NA
CATSQGAGNEQYF	TGTGCCACGTCACAGGGGGCAGGGAACGAGCAGTACTTC	TRBV4-2	TRBJ2-7	few	TRBD1
CASSPFGQGTYEQYF	TGTGCCAGCAGTCCATTTGGGCAGGGGACGTACGAGCAGTACTTC	TRBV12-3/TRBV12-4	TRBJ2-7	NA	NA
CSAPGLSSYEQYF	TGCAGTGCTCCTGGATTAAGCTCCTACGAGCAGTACTTC	TRBV20-1	TRBJ2-7	few	NA
CAISESRQGFEQYF	TGTGCCATCAGTGAGTCAAGGCAGGGGTTCGAGCAGTACTTC	TRBV10-3	TRBJ2-7	many	NA
CSARTGLAEETQYF	TGCAGTGCTAGGACCGGACTAGCGGAAGAGACCCAGTACTTC	TRBV20-1	TRBJ2-5	many	TRBD2
CASSRGQGSNVLTF	TGTGCCAGCTCACGGGGACAGGGTTCCAACGTCCTGACTTTC	TRBV18	TRBJ2-6	NA	TRBD1
CASNFGQGGYGYTF	TGTGCCAGCAACTTCGGACAGGGCGGCTATGGCTACACCTTC	TRBV5-6	TRBJ1-2	few	TRBD1
CASSLKGNSESFF	TGTGCCAGCAGTTTAAAGGGGAATAGTGAATCTTTCTTT	TRBV12-3/TRBV12-4	TRBJ1-1	NA	NA
CASSSPGRTGGQETQYF	TGTGCCAGCAGTTCCCCGGGGAGGACGGGGGGACAAGAGACCCAGTACTTC	TRBV6-5	TRBJ2-5	NA	TRBD2
CASRHGGPEAFF	TGTGCCAGCAGGCACGGAGGTCCTGAAGCTTTCTTT	TRBV6-1	TRBJ1-1	few	NA
CASSTSTAPNTGELFF	TGCGCCAGCAGCACTTCGACAGCTCCTAACACCGGGGAGCTGTTTTTT	TRBV5-1	TRBJ2-2	NA	NA